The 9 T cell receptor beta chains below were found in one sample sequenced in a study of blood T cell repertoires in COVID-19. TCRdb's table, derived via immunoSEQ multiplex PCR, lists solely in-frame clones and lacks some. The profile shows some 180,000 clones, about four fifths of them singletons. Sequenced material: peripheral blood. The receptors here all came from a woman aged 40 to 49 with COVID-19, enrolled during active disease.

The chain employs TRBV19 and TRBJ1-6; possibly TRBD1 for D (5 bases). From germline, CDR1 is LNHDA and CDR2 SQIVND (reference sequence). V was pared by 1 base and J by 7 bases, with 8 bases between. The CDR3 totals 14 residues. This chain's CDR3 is CASSIGQLNSPLHF. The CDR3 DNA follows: TGTGCCAGTAGTATAGGACAGCTGAATTCACCCCTCCACTTT.

The CDR3 loop is CSVEDDRGFEAFF. CDR3 nucleotides: TGCAGCGTTGAAGATGACAGGGGATTTGAAGCTTTCTTT. This chain links TRBV29-1 with TRBJ1-1; 8 positions agree with TRBD1. V dropped 0 bases and J dropped 7; count of bases not matched to a gene: 4. Germline CDR1 is SQVTM and CDR2 is ANQGSEA. The CDR3 is 13 residues long.

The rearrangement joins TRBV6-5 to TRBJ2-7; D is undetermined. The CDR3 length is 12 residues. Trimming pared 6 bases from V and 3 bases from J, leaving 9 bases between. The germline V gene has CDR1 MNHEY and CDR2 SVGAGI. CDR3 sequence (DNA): TGTGCCAGCAGATTGGGCAGCTACGAGCAGTACTTC. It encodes CASRLGSYEQYF.

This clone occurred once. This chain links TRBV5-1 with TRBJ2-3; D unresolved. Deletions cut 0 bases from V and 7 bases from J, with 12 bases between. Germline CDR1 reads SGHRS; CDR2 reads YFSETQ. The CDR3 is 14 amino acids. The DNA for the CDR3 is TGCGCCAGCAGCTTGGCAGGCGAAGCAAATACGCAGTATTTT. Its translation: CASSLAGEANTQYF.

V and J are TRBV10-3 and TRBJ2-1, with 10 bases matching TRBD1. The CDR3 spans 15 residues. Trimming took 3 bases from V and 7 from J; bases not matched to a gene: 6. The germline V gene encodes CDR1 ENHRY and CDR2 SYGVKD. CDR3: CAISEGQGGKNEQFF. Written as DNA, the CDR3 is TGTGCCATCAGTGAAGGACAGGGGGGTAAGAATGAGCAGTTCTTC.

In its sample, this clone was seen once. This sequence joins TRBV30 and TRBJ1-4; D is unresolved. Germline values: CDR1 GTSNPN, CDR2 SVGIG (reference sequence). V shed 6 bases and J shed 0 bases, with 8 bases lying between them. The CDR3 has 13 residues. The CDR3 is CACQTATNEKLFF. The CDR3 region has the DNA TGTGCCTGCCAGACTGCAACTAATGAAAAACTGTTTTTT. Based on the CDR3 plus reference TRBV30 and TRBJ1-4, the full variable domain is SQTIHQWPATLVQPVGSPLSLECTVEGTSNPNLYWYRQAAGRGLQLLFYSVGIGQISSEVPQNLSASRPQDRQFILSSKKLLLSDSGFYLCACQTATNEKLFFGSGTQLSVL.

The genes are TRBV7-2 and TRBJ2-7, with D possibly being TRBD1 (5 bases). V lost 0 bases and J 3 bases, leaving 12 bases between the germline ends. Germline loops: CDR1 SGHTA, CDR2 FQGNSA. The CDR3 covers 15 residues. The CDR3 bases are TGTGCCAGCAGCTTAGCCCGACAGAAACTCTACGAGCAGTACTTC. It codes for CASSLARQKLYEQYF.

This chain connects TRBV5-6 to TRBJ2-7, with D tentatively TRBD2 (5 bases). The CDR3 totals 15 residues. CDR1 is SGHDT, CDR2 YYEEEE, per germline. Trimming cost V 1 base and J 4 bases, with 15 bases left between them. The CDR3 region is CASSLNGPSGYEQYF. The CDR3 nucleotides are TGTGCCAGCAGCTTGAACGGTCCTTCGGGGTACGAGCAGTACTTC.

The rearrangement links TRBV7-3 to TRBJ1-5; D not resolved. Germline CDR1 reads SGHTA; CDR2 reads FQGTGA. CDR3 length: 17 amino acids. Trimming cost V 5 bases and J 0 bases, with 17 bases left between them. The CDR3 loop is CASSARNRFYSNQPQHF. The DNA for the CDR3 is TGTGCCAGCAGCGCCAGGAACAGATTCTATAGCAATCAGCCCCAGCATTTT.